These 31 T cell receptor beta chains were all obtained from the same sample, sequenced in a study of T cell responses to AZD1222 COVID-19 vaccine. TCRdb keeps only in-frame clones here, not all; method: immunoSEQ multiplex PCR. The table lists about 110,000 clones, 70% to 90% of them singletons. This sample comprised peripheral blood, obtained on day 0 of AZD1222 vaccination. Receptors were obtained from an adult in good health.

CDR3 nucleotides: TGTGCCAGCAGCGCGCCTTCATGGGACAGGCAAAACAATGAGCAGTTCTTC. This sequence encodes CASSAPSWDRQNNEQFF. The chain links TRBV9 to TRBJ2-1; 8 bases map to TRBD1. V lost 3 bases to trimming and J lost 5 bases; unmatched junction nucleotides: 13. Germline V gene data show CDR1 as SGDLS and CDR2 as YYNGEE. The CDR3 length is 17 residues.

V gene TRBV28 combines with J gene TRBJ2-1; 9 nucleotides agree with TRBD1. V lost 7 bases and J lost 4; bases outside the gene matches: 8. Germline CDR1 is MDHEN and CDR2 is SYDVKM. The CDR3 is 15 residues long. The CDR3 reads CASTWGTGSYNEQFF. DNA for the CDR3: TGTGCCAGCACCTGGGGGACAGGGAGTTACAATGAGCAGTTCTTC. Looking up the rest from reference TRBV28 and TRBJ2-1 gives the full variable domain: DVKVTQSSRYLVKRTGEKVFLECVQDMDHENMFWYRQDPGLGLRLIYFSYDVKMKEKGDIPEGYSVSREKKERFSLILESASTNQTSMYLCASTWGTGSYNEQFFGPGTRLTVL.

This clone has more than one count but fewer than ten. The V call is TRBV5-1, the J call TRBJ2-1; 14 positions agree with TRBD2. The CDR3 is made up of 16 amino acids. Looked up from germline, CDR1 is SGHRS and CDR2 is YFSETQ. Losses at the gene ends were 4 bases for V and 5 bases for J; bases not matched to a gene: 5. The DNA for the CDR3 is TGCGCCAGCAGCCCAGGACTAGCGGGGGGCCACAATGAGCAGTTCTTC. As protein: CASSPGLAGGHNEQFF. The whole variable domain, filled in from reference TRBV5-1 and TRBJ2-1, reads KAGVTQTPRYLIKTRGQQVTLSCSPISGHRSVSWYQQTPGQGLQFLFEYFSETQRNKGNFPGRFSGRQFSNSRSEMNVSTLELGDSALYLCASSPGLAGGHNEQFFGPGTRLTVL.

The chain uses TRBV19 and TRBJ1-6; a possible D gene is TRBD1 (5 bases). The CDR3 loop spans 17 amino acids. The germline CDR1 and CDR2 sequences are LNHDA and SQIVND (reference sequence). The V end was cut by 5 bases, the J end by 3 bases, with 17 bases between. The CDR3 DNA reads TGTGCCAGTAGTCCAGGCCCACTCCAGGGCTATAATTCACCCCTCCACTTT. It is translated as CASSPGPLQGYNSPLHF. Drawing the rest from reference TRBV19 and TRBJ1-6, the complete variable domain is DGGITQSPKYLFRKEGQNVTLSCEQNLNHDAMYWYRQDPGQGLRLIYYSQIVNDFQKGDIAEGYSVSREKKESFPLTVTSAQKNPTAFYLCASSPGPLQGYNSPLHFGNGTRLTVT.

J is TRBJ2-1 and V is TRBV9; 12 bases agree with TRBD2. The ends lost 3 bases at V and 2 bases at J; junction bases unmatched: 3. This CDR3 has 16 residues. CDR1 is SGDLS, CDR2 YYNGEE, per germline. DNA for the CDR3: TGTGCCAGCAGCGGACTAGCGGGGGCCGCCTACAATGAGCAGTTCTTC. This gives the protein CASSGLAGAAYNEQFF.

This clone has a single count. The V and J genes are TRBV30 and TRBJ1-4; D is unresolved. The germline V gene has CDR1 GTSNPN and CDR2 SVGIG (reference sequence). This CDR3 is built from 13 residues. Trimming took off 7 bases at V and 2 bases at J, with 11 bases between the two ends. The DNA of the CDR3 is TGTGCCTCCTCAGAATGGACTAATGAAAAACTGTTTTTT. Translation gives CASSEWTNEKLFF.

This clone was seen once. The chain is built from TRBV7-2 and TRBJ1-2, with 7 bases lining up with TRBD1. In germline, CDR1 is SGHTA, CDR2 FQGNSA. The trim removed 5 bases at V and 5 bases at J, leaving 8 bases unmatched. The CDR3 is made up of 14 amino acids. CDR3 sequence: CASSTYRGGYGYTF. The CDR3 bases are TGTGCCAGCAGCACATACAGGGGAGGGTATGGCTACACCTTC.

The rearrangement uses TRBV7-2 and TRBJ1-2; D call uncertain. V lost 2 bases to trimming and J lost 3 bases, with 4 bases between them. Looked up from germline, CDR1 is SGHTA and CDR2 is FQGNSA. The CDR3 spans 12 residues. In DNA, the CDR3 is TGTGCCAGCAGCTTATTAGACTATGGCTACACCTTC. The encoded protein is CASSLLDYGYTF. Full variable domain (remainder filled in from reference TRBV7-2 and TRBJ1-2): GAGVSQSPSNKVTEKGKDVELRCDPISGHTALYWYRQSLGQGLEFLIYFQGNSAPDKSGLPSDRFSAERTGGSVSTLTIQRTQQEDSAVYLCASSLLDYGYTFGSGTRLTVV.

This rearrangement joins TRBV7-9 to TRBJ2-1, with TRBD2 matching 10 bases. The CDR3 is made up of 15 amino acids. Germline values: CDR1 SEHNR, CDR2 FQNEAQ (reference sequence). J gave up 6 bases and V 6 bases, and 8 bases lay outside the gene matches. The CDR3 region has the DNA TGTGCCAGCAGTCAGCGGGGGGGCATCCGCAATGAGCAGTTCTTC. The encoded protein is CASSQRGGIRNEQFF.

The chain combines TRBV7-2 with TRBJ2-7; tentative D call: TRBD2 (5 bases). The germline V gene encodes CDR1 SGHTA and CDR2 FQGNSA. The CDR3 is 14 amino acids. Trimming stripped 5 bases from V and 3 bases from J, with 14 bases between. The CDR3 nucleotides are TGTGCCAGCAGCCAAAGTTGGACTGACTACGAGCAGTACTTC. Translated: CASSQSWTDYEQYF.

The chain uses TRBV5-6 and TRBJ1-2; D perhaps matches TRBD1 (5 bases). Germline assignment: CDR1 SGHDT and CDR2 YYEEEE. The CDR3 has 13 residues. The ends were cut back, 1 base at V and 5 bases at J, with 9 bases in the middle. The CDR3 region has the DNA TGTGCCAGCAGCTTGAGGGACGGATATGGCTACACCTTC. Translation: CASSLRDGYGYTF. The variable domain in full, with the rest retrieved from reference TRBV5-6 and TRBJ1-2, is DAGVTQSPTHLIKTRGQQVTLRCSPKSGHDTVSWYQQALGQGPQFIFQYYEEEERQRGNFPDRFSGHQFPNYSSELNVNALLLGDSALYLCASSLRDGYGYTFGSGTRLTVV.

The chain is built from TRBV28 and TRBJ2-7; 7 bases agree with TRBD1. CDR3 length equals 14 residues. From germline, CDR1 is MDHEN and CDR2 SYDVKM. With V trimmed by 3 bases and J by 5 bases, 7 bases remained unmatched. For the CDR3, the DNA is TGTGCCAGCAGTTTTGGTGGACAGGTCGACGAGCAGTACTTC. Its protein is CASSFGGQVDEQYF.

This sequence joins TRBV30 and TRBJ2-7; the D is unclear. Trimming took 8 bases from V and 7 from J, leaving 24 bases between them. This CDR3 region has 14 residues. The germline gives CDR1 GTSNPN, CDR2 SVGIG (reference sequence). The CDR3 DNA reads TGTGCCAGGACCAAGGGTCCCTCCCTGGGGGAGCAGTACTTC. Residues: CARTKGPSLGEQYF.

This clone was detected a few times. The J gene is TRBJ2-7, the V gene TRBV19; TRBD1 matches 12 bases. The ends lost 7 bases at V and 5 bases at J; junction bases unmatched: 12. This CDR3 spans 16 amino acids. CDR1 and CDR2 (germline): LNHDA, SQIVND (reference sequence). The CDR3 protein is CASTPKGGTGGNEQYF. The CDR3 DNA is TGTGCCAGTACCCCCAAGGGGGGGACAGGGGGCAACGAGCAGTACTTC.

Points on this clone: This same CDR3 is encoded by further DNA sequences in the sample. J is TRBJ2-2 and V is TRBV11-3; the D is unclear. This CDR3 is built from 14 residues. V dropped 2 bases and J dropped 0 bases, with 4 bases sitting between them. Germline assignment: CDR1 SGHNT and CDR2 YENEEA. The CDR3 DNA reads TGTGCCAGCAGCTTAACAACGAACACCGGGGAGCTGTTTTTT. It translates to CASSLTTNTGELFF.

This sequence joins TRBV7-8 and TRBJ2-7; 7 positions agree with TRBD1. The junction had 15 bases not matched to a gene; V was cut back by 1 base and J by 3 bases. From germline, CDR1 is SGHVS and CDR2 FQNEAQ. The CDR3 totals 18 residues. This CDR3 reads CASSLVTPGTAYIYEQYF. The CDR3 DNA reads TGTGCCAGCAGCTTAGTTACCCCGGGGACAGCCTACATCTACGAGCAGTACTTC.

CDR3 nucleotide sequence: TGTGCCAGCAGCTTAGTAACAGCCTACACCGGGGAGCTGTTTTTT. It codes for CASSLVTAYTGELFF. The chain is built from TRBV11-2 and TRBJ2-2; D is unclear. Germline lookup yields CDR1 SGHAT and CDR2 FQNNGV. V lost 1 base and J 3 bases, leaving 9 bases between the germline ends. The CDR3 totals 15 residues.

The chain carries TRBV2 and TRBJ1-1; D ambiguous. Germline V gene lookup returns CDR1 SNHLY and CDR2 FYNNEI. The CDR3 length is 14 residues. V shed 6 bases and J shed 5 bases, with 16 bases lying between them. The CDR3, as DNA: TGTGCCAGCAGGACGGGCCTCGGCCCAACTGAAGCTTTCTTT. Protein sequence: CASRTGLGPTEAFF.

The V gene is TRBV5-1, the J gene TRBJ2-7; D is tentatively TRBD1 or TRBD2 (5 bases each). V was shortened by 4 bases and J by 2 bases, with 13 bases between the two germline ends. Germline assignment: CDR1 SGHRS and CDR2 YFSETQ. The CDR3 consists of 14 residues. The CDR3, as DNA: TGCGCCAGCAGCGCCTTCGGGGCCACCTACGAGCAGTACTTC. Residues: CASSAFGATYEQYF.

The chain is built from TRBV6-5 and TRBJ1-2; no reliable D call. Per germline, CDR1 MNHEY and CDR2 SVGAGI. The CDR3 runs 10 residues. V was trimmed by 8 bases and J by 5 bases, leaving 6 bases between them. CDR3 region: CASHNYGYTF. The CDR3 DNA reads TGTGCCAGCCATAATTATGGCTACACCTTC.

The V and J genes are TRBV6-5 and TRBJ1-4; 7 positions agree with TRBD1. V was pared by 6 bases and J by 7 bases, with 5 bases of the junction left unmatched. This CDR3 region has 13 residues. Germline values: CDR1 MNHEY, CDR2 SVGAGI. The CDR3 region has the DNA TGTGCCAGCAGGGGAGGGGGCGGTGAAAAACTGTTTTTT. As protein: CASRGGGGEKLFF.

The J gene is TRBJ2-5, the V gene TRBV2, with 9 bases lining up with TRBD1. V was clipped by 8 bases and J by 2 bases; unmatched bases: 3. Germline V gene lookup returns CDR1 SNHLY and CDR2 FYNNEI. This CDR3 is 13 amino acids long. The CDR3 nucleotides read TGTGCCAGCGGGGGGACAGGGCAAGAGACCCAGTACTTC. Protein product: CASGGTGQETQYF.

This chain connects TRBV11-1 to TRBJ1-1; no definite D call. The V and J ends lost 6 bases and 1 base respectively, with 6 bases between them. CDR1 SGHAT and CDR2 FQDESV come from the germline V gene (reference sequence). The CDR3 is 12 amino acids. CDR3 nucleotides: TGTGCCAGCAGTCGGAGGAACACTGAAGCTTTCTTT. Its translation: CASSRRNTEAFF.

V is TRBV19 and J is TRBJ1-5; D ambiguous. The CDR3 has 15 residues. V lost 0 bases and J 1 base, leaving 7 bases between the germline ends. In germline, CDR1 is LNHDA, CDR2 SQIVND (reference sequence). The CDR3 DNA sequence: TGTGCCAGTAGTATAGAGTGGGTGAGCAATCAGCCCCAGCATTTT. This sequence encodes CASSIEWVSNQPQHF.

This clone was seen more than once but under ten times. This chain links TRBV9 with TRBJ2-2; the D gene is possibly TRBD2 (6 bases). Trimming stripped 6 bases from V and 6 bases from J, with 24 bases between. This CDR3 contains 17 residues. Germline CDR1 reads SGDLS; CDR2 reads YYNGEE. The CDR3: CASTPPMGTGVAGELFF. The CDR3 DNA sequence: TGTGCCAGCACTCCCCCGATGGGGACGGGAGTAGCCGGGGAGCTGTTTTTT.

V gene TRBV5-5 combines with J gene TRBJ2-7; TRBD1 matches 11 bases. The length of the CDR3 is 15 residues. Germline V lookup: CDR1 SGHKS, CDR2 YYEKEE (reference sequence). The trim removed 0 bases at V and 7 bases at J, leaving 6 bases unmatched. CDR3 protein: CASSLDWDRGSEQYF. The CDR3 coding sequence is TGTGCCAGCAGCTTGGATTGGGACAGGGGGAGTGAGCAGTACTTC.

CDR3 loop: CASSLETASSYNEQFF. Written as DNA, the CDR3 is TGTGCCAGCAGCTTAGAGACAGCGTCCTCCTACAATGAGCAGTTCTTC. V and J are TRBV7-2 and TRBJ2-1; weak D call: TRBD1 (5 bases). Trimming took off 1 base at V and 0 bases at J, with 10 bases between the two ends. The CDR3 is 16 amino acids. CDR1 and CDR2 from the germline V gene are SGHTA and FQGNSA.

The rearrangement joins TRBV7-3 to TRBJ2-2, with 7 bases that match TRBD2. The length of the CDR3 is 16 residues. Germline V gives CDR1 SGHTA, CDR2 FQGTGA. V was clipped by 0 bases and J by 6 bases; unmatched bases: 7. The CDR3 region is CASSLTYGGGAGELFF. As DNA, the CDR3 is TGTGCCAGCAGCTTAACGTACGGCGGGGGTGCCGGGGAGCTGTTTTTT.

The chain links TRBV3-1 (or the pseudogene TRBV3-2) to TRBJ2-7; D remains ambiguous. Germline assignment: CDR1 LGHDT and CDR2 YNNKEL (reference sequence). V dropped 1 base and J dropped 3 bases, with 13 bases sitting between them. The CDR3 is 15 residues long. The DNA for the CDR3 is TGTGCCAGCAGCCAAGGAGCGCGGTTAAACTACGAGCAGTACTTC. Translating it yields CASSQGARLNYEQYF.

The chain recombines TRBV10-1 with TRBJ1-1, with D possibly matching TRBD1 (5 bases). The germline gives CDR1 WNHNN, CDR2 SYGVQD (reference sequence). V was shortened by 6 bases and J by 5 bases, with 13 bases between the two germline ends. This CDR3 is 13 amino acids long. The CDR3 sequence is CASRPDIGTEAFF. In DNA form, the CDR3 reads TGCGCCAGCAGGCCGGACATTGGGACTGAAGCTTTCTTT.

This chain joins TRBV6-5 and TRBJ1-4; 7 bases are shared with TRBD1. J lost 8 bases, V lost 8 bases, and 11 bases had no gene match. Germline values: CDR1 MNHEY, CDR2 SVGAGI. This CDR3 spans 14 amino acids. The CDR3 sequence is CASHRQGRDEKLFF. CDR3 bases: TGTGCCAGCCATCGACAGGGTAGGGACGAAAAACTGTTTTTT.